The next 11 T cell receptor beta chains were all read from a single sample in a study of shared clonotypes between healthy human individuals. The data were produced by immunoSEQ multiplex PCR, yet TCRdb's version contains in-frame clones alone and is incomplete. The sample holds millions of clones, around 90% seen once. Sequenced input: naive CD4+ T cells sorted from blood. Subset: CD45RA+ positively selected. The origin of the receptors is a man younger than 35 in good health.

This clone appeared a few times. The CDR3 here is CASSPQPDGPQHF. DNA of the CDR3: TGTGCCAGCTCACCACAACCCGACGGGCCCCAGCATTTT. V gene TRBV18 combines with J gene TRBJ1-5; no reliable D call. CDR3 length: 13 residues. V lost 1 base and J lost 9, with 10 bases in between. The germline gives CDR1 KGHSH, CDR2 LQKENI.

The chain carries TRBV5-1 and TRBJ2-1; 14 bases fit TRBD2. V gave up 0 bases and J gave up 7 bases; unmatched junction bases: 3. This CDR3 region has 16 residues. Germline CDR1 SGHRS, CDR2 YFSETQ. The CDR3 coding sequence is TGCGCCAGCAGCTTGGGGGGACTAGCGGGAGTTAATGAGCAGTTCTTC. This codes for CASSLGGLAGVNEQFF.

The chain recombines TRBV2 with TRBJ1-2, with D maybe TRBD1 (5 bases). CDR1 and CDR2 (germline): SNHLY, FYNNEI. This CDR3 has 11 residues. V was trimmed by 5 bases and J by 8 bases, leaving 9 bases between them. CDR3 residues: CASSRDGGYTF. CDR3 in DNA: TGTGCCAGCAGTCGGGACGGAGGCTACACCTTC.

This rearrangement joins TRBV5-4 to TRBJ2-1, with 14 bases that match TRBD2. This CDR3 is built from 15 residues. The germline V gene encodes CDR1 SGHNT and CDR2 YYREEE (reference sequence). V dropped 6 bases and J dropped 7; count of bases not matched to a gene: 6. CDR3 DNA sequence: TGTGCCAGCACCGCGGGACTAGCGGGAGTTAATGAGCAGTTCTTC. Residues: CASTAGLAGVNEQFF. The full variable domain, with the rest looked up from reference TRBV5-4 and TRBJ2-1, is ETGVTQSPTHLIKTRGQQVTLRCSSQSGHNTVSWYQQALGQGPQFIFQYYREEENGRGNFPPRFSGLQFPNYSSELNVNALELDDSALYLCASTAGLAGVNEQFFGPGTRLTVL.

The CDR3 sequence: CASAPRGDSAYEQYF. The CDR3 region has the DNA TGTGCCAGCGCACCTAGGGGGGACTCCGCCTACGAGCAGTACTTC. J is TRBJ2-7 and V is TRBV6-1, with D perhaps matching TRBD1 or TRBD2 (6 bases each). CDR3 size: 15 residues. CDR1 MNHNS and CDR2 SASEGT come from the germline V gene. V lost 8 bases to trimming and J lost 2 bases, with 19 bases between them.

The CDR3 coding sequence is TGTGCCAGTAGTACCAACCCAGGGGGCACTGGAAACACCATATATTTT. As protein: CASSTNPGGTGNTIYF. The chain is built from TRBV19 and TRBJ1-3; 8 bases fit TRBD1. The V segment lost 4 bases and the J segment 2 bases; nucleotides outside the gene matches: 7. Germline V gene data show CDR1 as LNHDA and CDR2 as SQIVND (reference sequence). This CDR3 comprises 16 residues.

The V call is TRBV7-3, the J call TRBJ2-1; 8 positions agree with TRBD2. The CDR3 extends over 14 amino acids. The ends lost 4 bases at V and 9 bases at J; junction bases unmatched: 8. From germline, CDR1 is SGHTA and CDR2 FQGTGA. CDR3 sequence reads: CASSYQGLAGEQFF. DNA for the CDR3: TGTGCCAGCAGCTACCAAGGACTAGCCGGTGAGCAGTTCTTC.

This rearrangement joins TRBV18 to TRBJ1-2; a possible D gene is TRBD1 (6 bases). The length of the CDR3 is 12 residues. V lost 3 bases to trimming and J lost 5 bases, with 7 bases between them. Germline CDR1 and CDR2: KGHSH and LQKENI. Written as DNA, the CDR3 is TGTGCCAGCTCACCCGGACAGTATGGCTACACCTTC. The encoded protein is CASSPGQYGYTF.

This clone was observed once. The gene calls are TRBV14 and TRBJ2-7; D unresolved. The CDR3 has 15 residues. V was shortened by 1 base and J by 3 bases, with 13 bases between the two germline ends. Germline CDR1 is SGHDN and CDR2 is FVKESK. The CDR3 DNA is TGTGCCAGCAGCCAAGTAGGGAAGAAGTACTACGAGCAGTACTTC. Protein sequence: CASSQVGKKYYEQYF.

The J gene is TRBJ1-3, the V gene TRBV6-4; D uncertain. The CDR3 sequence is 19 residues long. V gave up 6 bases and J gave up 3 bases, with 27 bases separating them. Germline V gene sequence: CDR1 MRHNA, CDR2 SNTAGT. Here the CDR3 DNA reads TGTGCCAGCAGCCCTCGGCGGGAAAGGAGGTTCCCTTGTGGAAACACCATATATTTT. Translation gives CASSPRRERRFPCGNTIYF.

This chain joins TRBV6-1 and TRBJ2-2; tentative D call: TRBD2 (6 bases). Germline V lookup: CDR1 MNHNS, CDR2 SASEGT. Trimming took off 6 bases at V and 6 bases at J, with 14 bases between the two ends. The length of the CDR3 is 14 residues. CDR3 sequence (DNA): TGTGCCAGCAGGTTCGGCGGGGTACCCGGGGAGCTGTTTTTT. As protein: CASRFGGVPGELFF.